The clone carrying this T cell receptor (beta chain) was seen just once. Its antigen is as yet unknown. Primers for the PCR totalled 60 Vbeta and 13 Jbeta. TCRdb's copy holds only in-frame clones and misses some; the assay was immunoSEQ multiplex PCR. The profile shows 200,000 or so clones, about 90% of them singletons. These data belong to a study of cytomegalovirus exposure and HLA in healthy donors. V was shortened by 8 bases and J by 0 bases, with 5 bases between the two germline ends. Germline CDR1 is MNHNS and CDR2 is SASEGT. The CDR3 runs 13 residues. General study results and limits: Common viral pathogens seemed, in a later analysis, to connect with several of the most significant clusters. Prediction of most subjects' HLA-A and HLA-B alleles by TCR beta sequences was reportedly accurate.

Sequencing was carried out using PBMCs. V usage is TRBV6-1 and J usage is TRBJ1-6; D is uncertain. This sequence was found in a girl in the first two years of life in good health and CMV-seronegative. In DNA form, the CDR3 reads TGTGCCAGCCACAGCTCCTATAATTCACCCCTCCACTTT. This translates into CASHSSYNSPLHF.